The entry below gives a single TCR beta chain sequence along with its context. Antigen: not known. CD45RO/CCR7/CD25/CD127/CD95/CD27 sorting isolated CD4+ naive, central memory, regulatory and stem cell-like memory cells. This record comes from a study of beta chain features in type 1 diabetes. Turning to the study itself: All of the samples together had 107,917,701 sorted cells examined. Notes on the study in general: TCRB rearrangement may or may not be influenced by HLA type; here this remained unresolved. Compared with healthy donors, patients appeared to share more similar naive, central memory and regulatory TCRB repertoires.

Isolated RNA was reverse transcribed in full, so expressed TCRB transcripts were sequenced. Assay: immunoSEQ multiplex PCR; the TCRdb copy retains only in-frame clones and omits some. This sample yields roughly 450,000 clones, of which approximately 14% are seen a single time; approximately 0.035% belongs to the top ten. The source is a man younger than 40 in good health. Source material: naive CD4+ T cells from blood.

In nucleotides, the CDR3 is TGTGCTAGTGGTTTGACAGGGAGCTACGAGCAGTACTTC. It specifies CASGLTGSYEQYF. The chain uses TRBV12-5 and TRBJ2-7, with D possibly being TRBD1 (6 bases). V lost 2 bases, J lost 3 bases, and 8 bases lay in between. The germline CDR1 and CDR2 sequences are LGHNT and FRNRAP. This CDR3 is built from 13 residues. The full variable domain, completed using reference TRBV12-5 and TRBJ2-7, is DARVTQTPRHKVTEMGQEVTMRCQPILGHNTVFWYRQTMMQGLELLAYFRNRAPLDDSGMPKDRFSAEMPDATLATLKIQPSEPRDSAVYFCASGLTGSYEQYFGPGTRLTVT.